A selection of T cell receptor beta chains follows, all from one sample in a study of shared clonotypes between healthy human individuals. The table came from immunoSEQ multiplex PCR; TCRdb's copy has only in-frame clones and leaves some out. The repertoire holds over 2 million clones, 85% to 95% seen once, with about 0.13% in the top ten. Sample: naive CD4+ T cells sorted from blood. These receptors all come from a man aged 18 to 29 in good health. Both conserved end residues are part of each CDR3. D genes are given only for firm matches. Rows may omit the clone size; those that give it use once, few, many or a size class.

v_gene,abundance,d_gene,j_gene,CDR3nt,CDR3aa
TRBV11-3,.,.,TRBJ2-2,TGTGCCAGCAGCCTTATCAGGGGCGGGGAGCTGTTTTTT,CASSLIRGGELFF
TRBV30,.,.,TRBJ2-7,TGTGCCTGGAGTGTATTGCGCGAGCAGTACTTC,CAWSVLREQYF
TRBV7-9,many,TRBD1,TRBJ2-2,TGTGCCAGCAGAGAGGGACAGGGAGGTACCGGGGAGCTGTTTTTT,CASREGQGGTGELFF
TRBV11-2,.,.,TRBJ2-3,TGTGCCAGCAGCTTTGGGGGAGTTCGCACAGATACGCAGTATTTT,CASSFGGVRTDTQYF
TRBV10-3,.,.,TRBJ2-7,TGTGCCATCAGGACAGGCCGGGGCTACGAGCAGTACTTC,CAIRTGRGYEQYF
TRBV6-1,.,.,TRBJ2-3,TGTGCCAGCCAACTCGCGGGGTCAGATACGCAGTATTTT,CASQLAGSDTQYF
TRBV7-6,.,TRBD1,TRBJ1-4,TGTGCCAGCAGCAAGGGCACAGGGGGAACTAATGAAAAACTGTTTTTT,CASSKGTGGTNEKLFF
TRBV4-3,.,TRBD2,TRBJ2-1,TGCGCCAGCAGCCAAGGGACTAGCGGTCACTCCTACAATGAGCAGTTCTTC,CASSQGTSGHSYNEQFF
TRBV7-2,.,.,TRBJ2-7,TGTGCCAGCAGCTTAAGAAGGGGCCACGAGCAGTACTTC,CASSLRRGHEQYF
TRBV10-3,.,TRBD1,TRBJ2-7,TGTGCCATCAGTGAGGCCCCGGGACAGTTCTCCTACGAGCAGTACTTC,CAISEAPGQFSYEQYF
TRBV6-1,.,.,TRBJ2-7,TGTGCCAGCAAAACAGGGACTACGTACGAGCAGTACTTC,CASKTGTTYEQYF
TRBV18,.,TRBD1,TRBJ2-7,TGTGCCAGCTCACCAGGGGACAGGGGGGCCTACGAGCAGTACTTC,CASSPGDRGAYEQYF
TRBV6-5,once,.,TRBJ1-2,TGTGCCAGCAGTCGAGAGGGGTATGGCTACACCTTC,CASSREGYGYTF
TRBV30,once,.,TRBJ1-2,TGTGCCTGGCGGTCCCCTACTAAGGGCTACACCTTC,CAWRSPTKGYTF
TRBV5-1,.,.,TRBJ2-1,TGCGCCAGCAGCTTGGCACTAGCTTTTTACAATGAGCAGTTCTTC,CASSLALAFYNEQFF
TRBV11-2,.,.,TRBJ1-3,TGTGCTGCGGGGGTTTCTCTTGGAAACACCATATATTTT,CAAGVSLGNTIYF
TRBV5-1,.,.,TRBJ2-1,TGCGCCAGCAGCTCCCGGTTGACTTATGAGCAGTTCTTC,CASSSRLTYEQFF
TRBV4-2,once,.,TRBJ1-6,TGTGCCAGCAGCCAAGAGTTACAGGGCGATAATTCACCCCTCCACTTT,CASSQELQGDNSPLHF
TRBV7-2,.,TRBD1,TRBJ1-3,TGTGCCAGCAGCCGGACAGGGTCCTCTGGAAACACCATATATTTT,CASSRTGSSGNTIYF
TRBV25-1,.,TRBD2,TRBJ2-3,TGTGCCAGCATCCCCCCCCTAGCGGCAGATACGCAGTATTTT,CASIPPLAADTQYF
TRBV7-2,.,.,TRBJ2-7,TGTGCCAGCAGGGGCCACGGGACTGGCACCTACGAGCAGTACTTC,CASRGHGTGTYEQYF
TRBV6-6,.,TRBD1,TRBJ2-7,TGTGCCAGCAGTGGACAGGGCTGGGTCTACGAGCAGTACTTC,CASSGQGWVYEQYF